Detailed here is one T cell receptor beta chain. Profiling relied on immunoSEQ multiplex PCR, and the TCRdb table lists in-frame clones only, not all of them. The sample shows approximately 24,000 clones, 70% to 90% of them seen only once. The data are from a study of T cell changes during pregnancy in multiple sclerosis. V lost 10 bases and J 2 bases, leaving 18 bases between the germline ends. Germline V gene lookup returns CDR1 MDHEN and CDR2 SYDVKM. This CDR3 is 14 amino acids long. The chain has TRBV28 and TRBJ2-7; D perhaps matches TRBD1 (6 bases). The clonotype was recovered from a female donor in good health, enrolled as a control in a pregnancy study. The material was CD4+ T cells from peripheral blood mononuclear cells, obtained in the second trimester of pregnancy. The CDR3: CAIRRPGAPYEQYF. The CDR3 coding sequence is TGTGCCATCCGACGGCCAGGGGCCCCCTACGAGCAGTACTTC.